Sequencing of this TCR beta chain was carried out in a study of shared clonotypes between healthy human individuals. Broader study findings: Tissues were not sampled, only blood, and their repertoires likely differ.

This clone was detected once. The target antigen is unknown. With V trimmed by 7 bases and J by 11 bases, 14 bases remained unmatched. This CDR3 has 16 residues. CDR1 and CDR2 from the germline V gene are MGHRA and YSYEKL. Amplification in unsorted PBMC replicate PCRs started from around 0.3 ug DNA, which equals 25,000 to 35,000 T cell genomes. Ten immunoSEQ deep assay plates served to sequence unsorted PBMC DNA. Clones were sequenced by immunoSEQ multiplex PCR, and TCRdb holds only the in-frame ones, with some missing. This table holds 400,000 to 600,000 clones, roughly 85% found once. Nashville, Tennessee was home to all donors, each a Caucasian adult.

Sequenced sample: PBMCs. The V call is TRBV4-1, the J call TRBJ2-1, with 13 bases identical to TRBD2. The TCR originated in a woman between 35 and 50 years old in good health. Some clones in this sample may be carry-over from other donors' samples. CDR3 in DNA: TGCGCCAGCAAAATATCGATACTAGCGGGAGGGATAAAGCAGTTCTTC. Translating gives CASKISILAGGIKQFF.